Listed below are T cell receptor beta chains from one sample, sequenced in a study of a mutant IDH1 vaccine in newly diagnosed glioma. Only in-frame clones appear in the TCRdb table, and some are missing; sequencing was by immunoSEQ multiplex PCR. The sample holds about 72,000 clones, about 87% seen once. Their antigens remain unidentified. Sequences were derived from PBMCs, sampled from a glioma patient whose treatment included an IDH1 peptide vaccine. The receptors originated from a man younger than 35 with glioma. Each CDR3 is given with its conserved first and last residue. The D gene is left open where the match is weak. Clone size is stated in some rows and not others, as once, few, many or a class when expanded.

TRBJ2-2 TRBV12-5 NA NA CASGRQNGELFF TGTGCTAGTGGCCGTCAAAACGGGGAGCTGTTTTTT
TRBJ2-7 TRBV30 NA NA CAWSVDLAGWAYEQYF TGTGCCTGGAGTGTAGATCTTGCGGGGTGGGCCTACGAGCAGTACTTC
TRBJ2-2 TRBV11-1 NA once CASSLARTAGELFF TGTGCCAGCAGCTTAGCGAGGACTGCCGGGGAGCTGTTTTTT
TRBJ1-6 TRBV30 NA once CAWSVRRSSYNSPLHF TGTGCCTGGAGTGTCCGGAGGAGCTCCTATAATTCACCCCTCCACTTT
TRBJ1-1 TRBV7-6 NA once CASSLQGGPEAFF TGTGCCAGCAGCTTACAAGGTGGGCCTGAAGCTTTCTTT
TRBJ2-3 TRBV27 TRBD1 NA CASSQRTGAISKYSTDTQYF TGTGCCAGCAGTCAACGGACAGGGGCGATTTCGAAATATAGCACAGATACGCAGTATTTT
TRBJ2-7 TRBV7-3 TRBD1 NA CASSFQGDRGTKYF TGTGCCAGCAGCTTCCAAGGGGACAGGGGCACGAAGTACTTC
TRBJ2-1 TRBV4-2 NA NA CASSQDLRTEQFF TGTGCCAGCAGCCAAGATTTGAGGACTGAGCAGTTCTTC
TRBJ2-3 TRBV7-9 TRBD2 NA CASRRTGTTSTDTQYF TGTGCCAGCAGAAGAACCGGGACTACTAGCACAGATACGCAGTATTTT
TRBJ1-5 TRBV6-1 NA NA CASSERIVRQGNQPQHF TGTGCCAGCAGTGAACGAATAGTGCGGCAAGGTAATCAGCCCCAGCATTTT
TRBJ2-7 TRBV25-1 NA NA CASSEILGYEQYF TGTGCCAGCAGTGAAATACTAGGCTACGAGCAGTACTTC
TRBJ2-7 TRBV6-5 NA NA CASSYGILSSYEQYF TGTGCCAGCAGTTATGGGATCCTAAGCTCCTACGAGCAGTACTTC
TRBJ1-2 TRBV2 NA NA CASSIMGQGGYTF TGTGCCAGCAGCATCATGGGGCAGGGTGGCTACACCTTC
TRBJ1-1 TRBV18 NA NA CASSPPGRTEAFF TGTGCCAGCTCACCACCGGGACGGACTGAAGCTTTCTTT
TRBJ1-5 TRBV5-5 NA few CASSKQEYQPQHF TGTGCCAGCAGCAAACAGGAGTATCAGCCCCAGCATTTT
TRBJ1-1 TRBV19 NA NA CASSIGRRQGTEAFF TGTGCCAGTAGTATAGGTCGCAGGCAGGGCACTGAAGCTTTCTTT
TRBJ1-2 TRBV6-5 TRBD1 NA CASSRGQAGRNGYTF TGTGCCAGCAGCCGTGGACAGGCAGGGAGAAATGGCTACACCTTC
TRBJ1-3 TRBV7-2 NA NA CASSAHGFLSGNTIYF TGTGCCAGCAGCGCACACGGGTTCCTCTCTGGAAACACCATATATTTT
TRBJ2-6 TRBV19 NA NA CAVGGSGANVLTF TGTGCCGTGGGGGGCTCTGGGGCCAACGTCCTGACTTTC
TRBJ1-6 TRBV30 NA NA CAWIHPRAMRGSPLHF TGTGCCTGGATACACCCGAGGGCCATGAGGGGTTCACCCCTCCACTTT
TRBJ2-5 TRBV7-3 NA NA CASSLSPQETQYF TGTGCCAGCAGCCTCAGCCCCCAAGAGACCCAGTACTTC
TRBJ2-1 TRBV2 TRBD2 once CAGTGGRSYNEQFF TGTGCCGGAACGGGGGGGCGCTCCTACAATGAGCAGTTCTTC
TRBJ1-3 TRBV18 TRBD1 NA CASSFQGQGNTIYF TGTGCCAGCTCATTTCAGGGACAGGGGAACACCATATATTTT
TRBJ2-2 TRBV30 TRBD1 once CAWSVRDRVNTGELFF TGTGCCTGGAGTGTACGGGACAGGGTGAACACCGGGGAGCTGTTTTTT
TRBJ1-2 TRBV6-5 TRBD1 NA CASRRHRGLDGYTF TGTGCCAGCAGACGCCACAGGGGGCTGGATGGCTACACCTTC
TRBJ1-2 TRBV2 NA NA CASIRRGVNYGYTF TGTGCCAGCATACGACGGGGGGTCAACTATGGCTACACCTTC
TRBJ1-6 TRBV14 NA NA CASRTFGPLHF TGTGCCAGCAGGACATTCGGGCCCCTCCACTTT
TRBJ1-1 TRBV7-2 NA NA CASSLGILGANTEAFF TGTGCCAGCAGCTTAGGTATTTTAGGGGCGAACACTGAAGCTTTCTTT
TRBJ1-2 TRBV19 NA NA CASTAGYGYTF TGTGCCAGTACGGCAGGCTATGGCTACACCTTC
TRBJ1-1 TRBV14 NA few CASSPRSRMNTEAFF TGTGCCAGCAGCCCCCGGTCACGGATGAACACTGAAGCTTTCTTT
TRBJ1-5 TRBV7-2 TRBD1 NA CASSERGTESQPQHF TGTGCCAGCAGCGAAAGGGGGACAGAGAGTCAGCCCCAGCATTTT
TRBJ2-2 TRBV11-1 TRBD2 NA CASSLTGGPAGELFF TGTGCCAGCAGCTTAACGGGAGGGCCGGCCGGGGAGCTGTTTTTT
TRBJ2-1 TRBV5-4 NA NA CASSLGGYNEQFF TGTGCCAGCAGCTTGGGAGGCTACAATGAGCAGTTCTTC
TRBJ2-3 TRBV5-5 NA once CASSLQGGDTQYF TGTGCCAGCAGCTTGCAGGGGGGAGATACGCAGTATTTT
TRBJ1-5 TRBV28 NA once CASRPRTASNQPQHF TGTGCCAGCAGACCCAGGACGGCATCCAATCAGCCCCAGCATTTT
TRBJ1-4 TRBV5-4 NA few CASSLEQGPEEKLFF TGTGCCAGCAGCCTCGAACAGGGTCCGGAGGAAAAACTGTTTTTT
TRBJ1-1 TRBV6-6 TRBD1 once CASSPGQDRTEAFF TGTGCCAGCAGTCCTGGACAGGATAGGACTGAAGCTTTCTTT
TRBJ2-5 TRBV5-4 NA NA CASSLPATQETQYF TGTGCCAGCAGCTTGCCAGCGACACAAGAGACCCAGTACTTC
TRBJ2-7 TRBV4-2 TRBD1 NA CASSQEFGDRTYEQYF TGTGCCAGCAGCCAAGAATTTGGGGACAGGACCTACGAGCAGTACTTC
TRBJ2-1 TRBV6-6 NA once CASSIGWGYHNEQFF TGTGCCAGCAGTATAGGGTGGGGGTACCACAATGAGCAGTTCTTC
TRBJ1-1 TRBV19 TRBD1 NA CASSYLQGGPEAFF TGTGCCAGTAGTTATCTTCAGGGGGGGCCTGAAGCTTTCTTT
TRBJ2-1 TRBV28 TRBD2 NA CASSFISPGGRVEQFF TGTGCCAGCAGTTTTATATCCCCTGGCGGGAGAGTTGAGCAGTTCTTC
TRBJ1-5 TRBV6-1 TRBD1 few CASSWDSLNQPQHF TGTGCCAGCAGTTGGGACAGCCTCAATCAGCCCCAGCATTTT
TRBJ2-1 TRBV7-2 TRBD1 NA CASSLLRDRAINEQFF TGTGCCAGCAGCCTCCTCCGGGACAGGGCTATCAATGAGCAGTTCTTC
TRBJ2-7 TRBV2 NA NA CASSDQLSEQYF TGTGCCAGCAGTGACCAACTCTCCGAGCAGTACTTC
TRBJ2-7 TRBV30 TRBD2 NA CAWSYPLAPYYEQYF TGTGCCTGGAGTTACCCACTAGCGCCTTACTACGAGCAGTACTTC